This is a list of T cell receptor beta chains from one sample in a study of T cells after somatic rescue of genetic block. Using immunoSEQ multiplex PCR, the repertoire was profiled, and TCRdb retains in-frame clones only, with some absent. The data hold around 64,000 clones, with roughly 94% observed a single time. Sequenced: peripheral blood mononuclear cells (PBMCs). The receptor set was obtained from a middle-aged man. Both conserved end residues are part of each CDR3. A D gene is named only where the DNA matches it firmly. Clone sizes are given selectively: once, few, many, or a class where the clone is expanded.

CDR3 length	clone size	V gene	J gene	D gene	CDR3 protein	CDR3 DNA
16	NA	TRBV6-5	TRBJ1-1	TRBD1	CASSYSTRQGGTEAFF	TGTGCCAGCAGTTACTCGACGAGACAGGGGGGGACTGAAGCTTTCTTT
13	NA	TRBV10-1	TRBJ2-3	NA	CASGGPTTDTQYF	TGCGCCAGCGGGGGACCGACCACAGATACGCAGTATTTT
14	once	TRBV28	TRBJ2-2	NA	CASTRGGNTGELFF	TGTGCCAGCACCCGGGGTGGTAACACCGGGGAGCTGTTTTTT
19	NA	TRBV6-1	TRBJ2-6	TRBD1	CASSGTPGQGSSGANVLTF	TGTGCCAGCAGTGGCACCCCGGGACAGGGTTCCTCTGGGGCCAACGTCCTGACTTTC
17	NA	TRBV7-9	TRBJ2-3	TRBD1	CASRPAYRGSTDGTQYF	TGTGCCAGCCGCCCTGCATACAGGGGTAGTACAGATGGTACGCAGTATTTT
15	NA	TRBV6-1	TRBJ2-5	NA	CASSPGGQLSKTQYF	TGTGCCAGCTCCCCCGGCGGGCAGCTTAGTAAGACCCAGTACTTC
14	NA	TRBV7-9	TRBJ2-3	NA	CASSLVAPTDTQYF	TGTGCCAGCAGCTTAGTAGCGCCCACAGATACGCAGTATTTT
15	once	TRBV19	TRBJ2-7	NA	CASSMARQQPYEQYF	TGTGCCAGTAGTATGGCCCGACAGCAACCCTACGAGCAGTACTTC
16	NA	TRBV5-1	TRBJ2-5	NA	CASSFSAGVSQETQYF	TGCGCCAGCAGCTTCTCGGCAGGGGTATCACAAGAGACCCAGTACTTC
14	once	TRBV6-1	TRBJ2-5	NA	CASREDPRRGTQYF	TGTGCCAGCAGGGAAGATCCGCGCCGAGGGACCCAGTACTTC
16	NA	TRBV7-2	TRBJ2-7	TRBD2	CASSLGGLAGTYEQYF	TGTGCCAGCAGCTTAGGAGGGCTAGCGGGAACCTACGAGCAGTACTTC
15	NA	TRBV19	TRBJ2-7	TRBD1	CASSQGGTGANEQYF	TGTGCCAGTAGTCAAGGGGGGACAGGGGCCAACGAGCAGTACTTC
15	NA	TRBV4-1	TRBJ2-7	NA	CASSQDGGRGFEQYF	TGCGCCAGCAGCCAAGACGGGGGTCGGGGGTTCGAGCAGTACTTC
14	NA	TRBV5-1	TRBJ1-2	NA	CASSPTATDYGYTF	TGCGCCAGCAGCCCAACTGCGACAGACTATGGCTACACCTTC
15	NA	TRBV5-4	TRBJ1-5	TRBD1	CASSLGQGEGQPQHF	TGTGCCAGCAGCTTGGGGCAGGGGGAGGGTCAGCCCCAGCATTTT
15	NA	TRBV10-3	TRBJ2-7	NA	CAISGSGGGKDEQYF	TGTGCCATCAGTGGGTCGGGGGGCGGGAAAGACGAGCAGTACTTC
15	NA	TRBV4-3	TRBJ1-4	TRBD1	CASSQQGAHNEKLFF	TGCGCCAGCAGCCAACAGGGGGCCCATAATGAAAAACTGTTTTTT
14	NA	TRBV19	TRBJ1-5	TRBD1	CASNEQGSNQPQHF	TGTGCCAGTAATGAACAGGGGAGCAATCAGCCCCAGCATTTT
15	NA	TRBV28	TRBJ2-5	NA	CASSPPTGLQETQYF	TGTGCCAGCAGTCCTCCGACAGGACTTCAAGAGACCCAGTACTTC
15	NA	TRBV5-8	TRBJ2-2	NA	CASSLGAVNTGELFF	TGTGCCAGCAGCCTAGGGGCGGTGAACACCGGGGAGCTGTTTTTT
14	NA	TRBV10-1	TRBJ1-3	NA	CASSEFSVGNTIYF	TGCGCCAGCAGTGAGTTTTCGGTCGGAAACACCATATATTTT
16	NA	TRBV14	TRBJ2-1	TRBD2	CASSQEWLAGFGEQFF	TGTGCCAGCAGCCAAGAATGGCTAGCGGGTTTCGGTGAGCAGTTCTTC
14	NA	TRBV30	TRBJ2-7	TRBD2	CAWSVGEGSYEQYF	TGTGCCTGGAGTGTCGGGGAGGGCTCCTACGAGCAGTACTTC
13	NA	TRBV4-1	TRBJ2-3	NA	CASSQSRTDTQYF	TGCGCCAGCAGCCAAAGTAGGACAGATACGCAGTATTTT
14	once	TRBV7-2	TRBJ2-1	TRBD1	CASSWGTGVNEQFF	TGTGCCAGCAGCTGGGGGACAGGGGTCAATGAGCAGTTCTTC
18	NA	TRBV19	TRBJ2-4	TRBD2	CASSLRPSGSVSKNIQYF	TGTGCCAGTAGCCTGAGACCTAGCGGGAGCGTATCCAAAAACATTCAGTACTTC
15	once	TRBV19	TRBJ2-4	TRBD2	CASSGGGVAKNIQYF	TGTGCCAGTAGTGGCGGGGGGGTTGCCAAAAACATTCAGTACTTC
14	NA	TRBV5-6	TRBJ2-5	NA	CASSGEIEWETQYF	TGTGCCAGCAGCGGCGAAATTGAATGGGAGACCCAGTACTTC
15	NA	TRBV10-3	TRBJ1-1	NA	CAISVAENMNTEAFF	TGTGCCATCAGTGTGGCGGAAAATATGAACACTGAAGCTTTCTTT
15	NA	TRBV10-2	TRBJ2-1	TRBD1	CASSERDRTYNEQFF	TGCGCCAGCAGTGAAAGGGACAGGACCTACAATGAGCAGTTCTTC
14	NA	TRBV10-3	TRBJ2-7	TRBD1	CAISGTGGAYEQYF	TGTGCCATCAGTGGGACAGGGGGCGCGTACGAGCAGTACTTC
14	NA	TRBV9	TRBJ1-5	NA	CASSVTGPEQPQHF	TGTGCCAGCAGCGTAACAGGGCCCGAACAGCCCCAGCATTTT
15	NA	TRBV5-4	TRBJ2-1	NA	CASSPRGGIGYEQFF	TGTGCCAGCAGTCCCCGTGGGGGGATTGGGTATGAGCAGTTCTTC
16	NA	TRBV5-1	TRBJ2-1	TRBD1	CASSLRGQGISGEQFF	TGCGCCAGCAGCTTGAGGGGACAGGGGATTTCAGGGGAGCAGTTCTTC
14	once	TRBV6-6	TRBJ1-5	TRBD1	CASRGDRYNQPQHF	TGTGCCTCCCGGGGGGACAGGTACAATCAGCCCCAGCATTTT
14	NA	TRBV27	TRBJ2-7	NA	CASSFGTYSYEQYF	TGTGCCAGCAGTTTTGGGACGTACTCCTACGAGCAGTACTTC
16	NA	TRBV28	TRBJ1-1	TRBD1	CASSSIFQGAQTEAFF	TGTGCCAGCAGTTCTATCTTTCAGGGGGCTCAAACTGAAGCTTTCTTT
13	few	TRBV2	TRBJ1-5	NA	CAGGGQANQPQHF	TGTGCCGGGGGCGGCCAGGCGAATCAGCCCCAGCATTTT
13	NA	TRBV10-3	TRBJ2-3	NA	CAISVGDTDTQYF	TGTGCCATCAGTGTCGGCGACACAGATACGCAGTATTTT
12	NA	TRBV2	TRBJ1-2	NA	CASILGEGGYTF	TGTGCCAGCATCTTGGGGGAGGGCGGCTACACCTTC
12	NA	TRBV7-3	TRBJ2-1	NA	CASRAGDNEQFF	TGTGCCAGCAGGGCTGGGGACAATGAGCAGTTCTTC
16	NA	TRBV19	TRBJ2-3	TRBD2	CASSIGTERESDTQYF	TGTGCCAGTAGTATAGGTACGGAGCGGGAGTCTGATACGCAGTATTTT
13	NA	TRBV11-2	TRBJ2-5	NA	CASSLPPSGAQYF	TGTGCCAGCAGCTTACCGCCCTCAGGGGCCCAGTACTTC
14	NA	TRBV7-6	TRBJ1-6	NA	CASSLDTENSPLHF	TGTGCCAGCAGCTTAGACACAGAGAATTCACCCCTCCACTTT
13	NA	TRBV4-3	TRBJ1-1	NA	CASSQWTGMEAFF	TGCGCCAGCAGCCAGTGGACCGGGATGGAAGCTTTCTTT